The 26 T cell receptor beta chains in this list originate from one sample, sequenced in a study of Graves' ophthalmopathy and Graves' hyperthyroidism. Amplification of TCR beta CDR3 regions used RNA transcripts. The first-round RT-PCR employed HTBI primers together with the Qiagen OneStep RT-PCR kit. A multiplex PCR was then performed as the second round. Using its own MiXCR run on the multiplex PCR reads, TCRdb lists one record per CDR3 protein. The table has around 1,000,000 distinct CDR3 sequences, about 36% seen once; the top ten hold 11%. The sequenced sample consisted of peripheral blood or thyroid tissue (not recorded which). These TCRs come from an adult man with Graves' hyperthyroidism.

The table lists this clonotype with many counts. The chain carries TRBV9 and TRBJ2-5; D not certain. The germline V and J ends were trimmed by 5 bases and 1 base, with 9 bases remaining between them. Germline V gene data show CDR1 as SGDLS and CDR2 as YYNGEE. The CDR3 runs to 13 residues. The CDR3 here is CASSSRAQETQYF. The CDR3 DNA reads as TGTGCCAGCAGTTCTAGGGCCCAAGAGACCCAGTACTTC.

The chain uses TRBV20-1 and TRBJ1-4; D is unclear. CDR1 DFQATT and CDR2 SNEGSKA come from the germline V gene (reference sequence). This CDR3 is built from 14 residues. The germline V and J ends were trimmed by 6 bases and 3 bases, with 14 bases remaining between them. In DNA form, the CDR3 reads TGCAGTGCCCCGGAGGGCGCCGCTAATGAAAAACTGTTTTTT. Its translation is CSAPEGAANEKLFF.

The CDR3 DNA follows: TGTGCCAGCAAGGAACGGGGGGCTAATGGAAACACCATATATTTT. This encodes CASKERGANGNTIYF. V and J are TRBV2 and TRBJ1-3, with D maybe TRBD1 (6 bases). Germline V lookup: CDR1 SNHLY, CDR2 FYNNEI. This CDR3 is 15 amino acids long. Trimming stripped 7 bases from V and 3 bases from J, with 16 bases between.

This clonotype showed up many times. The chain couples TRBV7-8 to TRBJ1-2, with D uncertain. V was pared by 0 bases and J by 2 bases, with 10 bases between. This CDR3 region has 15 residues. Germline V gene data show CDR1 as SGHVS and CDR2 as FQNEAQ. For the CDR3, the DNA is TGTGCCAGCAGCTTAGCAAGCGAGGCGAACTATGGCTACACCTTC. Amino acid sequence: CASSLASEANYGYTF.

The chain recombines TRBV5-1 with TRBJ1-6; TRBD1 matches at 7 bases. V shed 0 bases, J shed 1 base, and the junction held 10 bases outside the gene matches. CDR3 size: 19 residues. Germline lookup yields CDR1 SGHRS and CDR2 YFSETQ. The CDR3 bases are TGCGCCAGCAGCTTGGGGAGGGGGCGCGTTGGTTCCTATAATTCACCCCTCCACTTT. Translated: CASSLGRGRVGSYNSPLHF.

This clonotype was observed at least ten times. The chain employs TRBV20-1 and TRBJ1-5; D may be TRBD1 (5 bases). Germline CDR1 is DFQATT and CDR2 is SNEGSKA (reference sequence). The germline V and J ends were trimmed by 6 bases and 3 bases, with 12 bases remaining between them. The CDR3 contains 13 residues. The chain's CDR3 is CSARGADNQPQHF. CDR3 sequence (DNA): TGCAGTGCCCGAGGGGCTGACAATCAGCCCCAGCATTTT.

The chain employs TRBV10-3 and TRBJ1-1; no clear D. V was clipped by 4 bases and J by 5 bases, with 11 bases between them. The CDR3 sequence is 13 residues long. Germline V lookup: CDR1 ENHRY, CDR2 SYGVKD. The CDR3 protein is CAISVGVVTEAFF. The CDR3 DNA follows: TGTGCCATCAGTGTTGGGGTAGTAACTGAAGCTTTCTTT.

Of note for this clonotype: This likely came from a read error, as a far larger clone is one base away. This chain connects TRBV12-3 or TRBV12-4 to TRBJ2-5; D call uncertain. CDR3 length equals 12 residues. V dropped 4 bases and J dropped 1 base, with 4 bases sitting between them. CDR3 nucleotide sequence: TGTGCCAGCAGTTACCCCCAAGAGACCCAGTACTTC. This encodes CASSYPQETQYF.

The chain recombines TRBV6-2 or TRBV6-3 with TRBJ2-6; TRBD1 might be the D (6 bases). The V gene's germline CDR1 is MNHEY and CDR2 SVGEGT. This CDR3 contains 16 residues. V was pared by 5 bases and J by 2 bases, with 13 bases between. The CDR3 DNA sequence: TGTGCCAGCAGTCACGATGAGGGGGCTGGGGCCAACGTCCTGACTTTC. Amino acids: CASSHDEGAGANVLTF.

A word on this clonotype: Since a much larger clone is just one base distant, this may be a read error. The V gene is TRBV25-1, the J gene TRBJ1-2, with 7 bases lining up with TRBD1. The J segment lost 6 bases and the V segment lost 10 bases, leaving 14 bases of the junction unmatched. Germline V gene lookup returns CDR1 MGHDK and CDR2 SYGVNS. This CDR3 spans 14 amino acids. The CDR3 spells CANSFLEGANGYTF. CDR3 in DNA: TGTGCCAACAGCTTTCTTGAGGGGGCAAATGGCTACACCTTC.

This chain links TRBV29-1 with TRBJ2-7; 8 bases are shared with TRBD1. After removal of 1 base from V and 3 bases from J, the junction contained 8 bases not matched to a gene. The CDR3 covers 15 residues. Germline CDR1 SQVTM, CDR2 ANQGSEA. In nucleotides, the CDR3 is TGCAGCGTTGAAGGGGGGTCGGGACAGGTCTACGAGCAGTACTTC. Amino acid sequence: CSVEGGSGQVYEQYF.

This chain connects TRBV9 to TRBJ2-2; either TRBD1 or TRBD2 may supply D (5 bases each). The germline V and J ends were trimmed by 3 bases and 1 base, with 10 bases remaining between them. Germline values: CDR1 SGDLS, CDR2 YYNGEE. The CDR3 is 15 amino acids. This CDR3 reads CASSEGTRNTGELFF. CDR3 bases: TGTGCCAGCAGCGAGGGGACGAGGAACACCGGGGAGCTGTTTTTT.

The chain is built from TRBV7-2 and TRBJ1-1; no reliable D call. CDR3 length: 14 residues. In germline, CDR1 is SGHTA, CDR2 FQGNSA. Trimming took off 1 base at V and 0 bases at J, with 6 bases between the two ends. The CDR3 coding sequence is TGTGCCAGCAGCTTAGTATGGGTGAACACTGAAGCTTTCTTT. This codes for CASSLVWVNTEAFF.

This clonotype was seen many times. The chain is built from TRBV20-1 and TRBJ1-4; TRBD1 matches 10 bases. The V gene's germline CDR1 is DFQATT and CDR2 SNEGSKA (reference sequence). CDR3 length: 13 residues. Losses at the gene ends were 6 bases for V and 7 bases for J; bases not matched to a gene: 5. CDR3 nucleotide sequence: TGCAGTGCCAGGGACAGGGGAAGTGAAAAACTGTTTTTT. Amino acid sequence: CSARDRGSEKLFF.

V gene TRBV12-3 or TRBV12-4 combines with J gene TRBJ1-4; 10 bases match TRBD1. This CDR3 has 15 residues. J lost 3 bases, V lost 6 bases, and 4 bases had no gene match. The CDR3 spells CASSRTGGPNEKLFF. The CDR3 DNA sequence: TGTGCCAGCAGCCGGACAGGGGGGCCTAATGAAAAACTGTTTTTT.

With regard to this clonotype: The junction departs from the called germline gene at one end, perhaps through a read error. The chain has TRBV29-1 and TRBJ2-2; D is undetermined. Germline V gives CDR1 SQVTM, CDR2 ANQGSEA. The CDR3 loop spans 12 amino acids. The CDR3 sequence is CSFDGEGGELFF. Written as DNA, the CDR3 is TGCAGCTTTGATGGGGAAGGCGGGGAGCTGTTTTTT.

The table lists this clonotype with many counts. The chain uses TRBV2 and TRBJ1-2; TRBD1 matches 8 bases. The V gene end was trimmed by 10 bases and the J gene end by 5 bases; junction bases not matched to a gene: 6. The CDR3 has 12 residues. In germline, CDR1 is SNHLY, CDR2 FYNNEI. The CDR3 region has the DNA TGTGCCACGGACAGGGCCCAGTATGGCTACACCTTC. This encodes CATDRAQYGYTF.

The table lists this clonotype with many counts. The CDR3 DNA sequence: TGTGCCAGCAGCTCGAACAGGGGGCTGAACACTGAAGCTTTCTTT. It is translated as CASSSNRGLNTEAFF. The rearrangement links TRBV7-6 to TRBJ1-1; TRBD1 aligns across 9 bases. J lost 0 bases, V lost 4 bases, and 3 bases had no gene match. The germline V gene has CDR1 SGHVS and CDR2 FNYEAQ. This CDR3 has 15 residues.

J is TRBJ1-2 and V is TRBV7-2; 8 bases align to TRBD1. After removal of 5 bases from V and 6 bases from J, the junction contained 8 bases not matched to a gene. This CDR3 region has 14 residues. Germline V gene sequence: CDR1 SGHTA, CDR2 FQGNSA. The CDR3 sequence: CASSRHPGQDGYTF. CDR3 coding DNA: TGTGCCAGCAGCCGTCATCCGGGACAGGATGGCTACACCTTC.

This clonotype was counted many times. V usage is TRBV14 and J usage is TRBJ2-7; no clear D gene. V was cut by 2 bases and J by 4 bases, with 6 bases left in between. The CDR3 spans 12 residues. Germline CDR1 SGHDN, CDR2 FVKESK. For the CDR3, the DNA is TGTGCCAGCAGCCAAATCTCGTACGAGCAGTACTTC. Translating it yields CASSQISYEQYF.

As regards this clonotype: A much larger clone lies a single base off, so this may be a read error. V gene TRBV2 combines with J gene TRBJ2-7; D is ambiguous. V was shortened by 4 bases and J by 0 bases, with 10 bases between the two germline ends. Germline-derived CDR1 and CDR2 are SNHLY and FYNNEI. The CDR3 is 14 residues long. The CDR3 DNA is TGTGCCAGCAGTGGGGAACAGACCTCCTACGAGCAGTACTTC. This translates into CASSGEQTSYEQYF.

V usage is TRBV12-3 or TRBV12-4 and J usage is TRBJ2-7; the D is unclear. The CDR3 spans 14 residues. V was clipped by 2 bases and J by 0 bases, with 8 bases between them. DNA for the CDR3: TGTGCCAGCAGTTTAATGAGGAACTCCTACGAGCAGTACTTC. Translating it yields CASSLMRNSYEQYF.

The V and J genes are TRBV5-5 and TRBJ2-5, with TRBD1 identical over 12 bases. Germline values: CDR1 SGHKS, CDR2 YYEKEE (reference sequence). Unmatched junction bases numbered 4, after V lost 3 bases and J lost 4 bases. This CDR3 spans 15 amino acids. The DNA of the CDR3 is TGTGCCAGCAGCTCCGGGGACAGGGGGCCAGAGACCCAGTACTTC. Amino acids: CASSSGDRGPETQYF.

The chain links TRBV30 to TRBJ2-5; 11 bases agree with TRBD2. With 2 bases clipped from V and 5 bases from J, the junction kept 1 base outside the gene matches. The CDR3 spans 13 residues. Germline CDR1 reads GTSNPN; CDR2 reads SVGIG (reference sequence). CDR3 in amino acids: CAWSRTSGETQYF. CDR3 DNA sequence: TGTGCCTGGAGTCGGACTAGCGGGGAGACCCAGTACTTC.

A note on this clonotype: This may stem from a read error, because a much larger clone lies one nucleotide away. The chain joins TRBV19 to TRBJ2-2, with 9 positions matching TRBD1. Per germline, CDR1 LNHDA and CDR2 SQIVND (reference sequence). The trim removed 5 bases at V and 3 bases at J, leaving 7 bases unmatched. This CDR3 spans 16 amino acids. CDR3 sequence reads: CASSERTGAYTGELFF. The DNA for the CDR3 is TGTGCCAGTAGTGAGCGGACAGGGGCTTACACCGGGGAGCTGTTTTTT.

This clonotype was counted ten times or more. This chain uses TRBV25-1 with TRBJ1-6; possible D gene TRBD1, 5 bases. The CDR3 consists of 15 residues. Trimming removed 1 base from V and 10 bases from J, with 14 bases in between. In germline, CDR1 is MGHDK, CDR2 SYGVNS. The CDR3 sequence is CASSESIAGPSPLHF. The DNA for the CDR3 is TGTGCCAGCAGTGAATCAATCGCAGGGCCCTCACCCCTCCACTTT.